These 3 T cell receptor beta chains came from one sample sequenced in a study of OX40 agonist ivuxolimab in advanced cancers. Library preparation was by the immunoSEQ multiplex PCR assay. TCRdb provides this immuneACCESS table in a form limited to in-frame rearrangements. Some clones are lacking; in checked studies, under half of them reflect an unresolved V gene, and why the rest are absent is not known. Present in this sample are under 15,000 clones, roughly three quarters of which were seen just once. More than 20% of the sample is in the top ten clones. The source material was CD4+ or CD8+ T cells sorted from blood, sampled in a trial of the OX40 agonist ivuxolimab. The receptors stem from an adult with an advanced solid tumor such as melanoma, head and neck, liver or kidney cancer.

The count of this clone is one. The rearrangement joins TRBV9 to TRBJ1-5, with D possibly matching TRBD1 (5 bases). Germline values: CDR1 SGDLS, CDR2 YYNGEE. The CDR3 consists of 13 residues. V was clipped by 3 bases and J by 6 bases, with 10 bases between them. CDR3 protein: CASSAGTSQPQHF. CDR3 nucleotides: TGTGCCAGCAGCGCCGGGACGAGTCAGCCCCAGCATTTT.

The CDR3 bases are TGTGCCAGCAGCTTCAATGAGCAGTTCTTC. It codes for CASSFNEQFF. The chain links TRBV7-9 to TRBJ2-1; D unclear. Trimming stripped 3 bases from V and 6 bases from J, with 0 bases between. Germline CDR1 is SEHNR and CDR2 is FQNEAQ (reference sequence). The CDR3 is made up of 10 amino acids.

This clone was detected a few times. The chain links TRBV7-3 to TRBJ2-7; D not certain. The CDR3 sequence is 14 residues long. Germline loops: CDR1 SGHTA, CDR2 FQGTGA. V lost 1 base and J 5 bases, leaving 12 bases between the germline ends. The CDR3 coding sequence is TGTGCCAGCAGCTTAAGTCCGGGCTGGGACGAGCAGTACTTC. Translating it yields CASSLSPGWDEQYF.